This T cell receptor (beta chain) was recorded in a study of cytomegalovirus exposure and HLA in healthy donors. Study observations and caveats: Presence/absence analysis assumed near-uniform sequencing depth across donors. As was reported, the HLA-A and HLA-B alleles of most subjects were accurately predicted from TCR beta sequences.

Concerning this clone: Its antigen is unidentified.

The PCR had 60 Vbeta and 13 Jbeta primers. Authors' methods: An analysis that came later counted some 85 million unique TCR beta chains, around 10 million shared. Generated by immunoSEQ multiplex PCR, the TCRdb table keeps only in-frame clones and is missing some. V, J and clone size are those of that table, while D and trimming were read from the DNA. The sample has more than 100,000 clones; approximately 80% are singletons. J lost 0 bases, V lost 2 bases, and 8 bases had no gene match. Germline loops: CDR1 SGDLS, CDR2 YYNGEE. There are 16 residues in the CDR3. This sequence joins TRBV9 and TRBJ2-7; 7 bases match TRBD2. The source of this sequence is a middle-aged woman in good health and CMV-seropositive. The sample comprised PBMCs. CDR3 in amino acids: CASSVPGGRFSYEQYF. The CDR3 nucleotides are TGTGCCAGCAGCGTTCCGGGCGGGAGATTCTCCTACGAGCAGTACTTC.